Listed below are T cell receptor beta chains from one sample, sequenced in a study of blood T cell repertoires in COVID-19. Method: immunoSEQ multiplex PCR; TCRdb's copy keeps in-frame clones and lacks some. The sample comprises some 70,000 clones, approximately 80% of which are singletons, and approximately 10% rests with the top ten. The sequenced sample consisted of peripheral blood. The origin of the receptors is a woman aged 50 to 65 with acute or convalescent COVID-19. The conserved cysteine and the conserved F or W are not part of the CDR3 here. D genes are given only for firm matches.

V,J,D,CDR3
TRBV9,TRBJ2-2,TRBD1,ASSVEDRGLFGELF
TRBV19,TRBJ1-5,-,ARHDGVPEHQPQH
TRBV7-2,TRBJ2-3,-,ASSLERTDTQY
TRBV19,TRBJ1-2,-,ASSILGGAGYGYT
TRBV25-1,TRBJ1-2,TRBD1,ASSGTGSNGYT
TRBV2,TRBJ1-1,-,ASMVEAGTEAF
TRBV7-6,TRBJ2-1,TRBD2,ASSLLAGVEQF
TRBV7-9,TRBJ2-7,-,ASSATNFRHPSEQY
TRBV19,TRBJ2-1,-,ASSMTAYEQF
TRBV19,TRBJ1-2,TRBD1,ASSMGTGPYGYT
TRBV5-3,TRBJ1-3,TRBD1,ARSPGTGGKGTIY
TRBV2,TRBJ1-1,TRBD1,ASSARGQGTEAF
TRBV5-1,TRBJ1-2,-,ASSLTPGQANYGYT
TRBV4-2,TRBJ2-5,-,ASSLGGGGDQETQY
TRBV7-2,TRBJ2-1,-,ASSLLVSYNEQF
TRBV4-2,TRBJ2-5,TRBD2,ASSLPGAGGSETQY
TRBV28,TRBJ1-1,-,ASRKMGQGGTEAF
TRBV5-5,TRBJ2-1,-,ASSLGVPRDEQF
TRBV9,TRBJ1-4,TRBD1,ASSVRQGTNEKLF
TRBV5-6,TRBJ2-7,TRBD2,ASSLGSGRAVYEQY
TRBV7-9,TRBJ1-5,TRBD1,ASSLVGTGDQPQH
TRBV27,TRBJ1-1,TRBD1,ASWDRGAEAF
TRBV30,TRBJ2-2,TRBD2,AWSGLAGTNTGELF
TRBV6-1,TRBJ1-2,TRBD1,ASSESHRGDYGYT
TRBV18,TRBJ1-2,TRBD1,ASSLVATGGNYGYT
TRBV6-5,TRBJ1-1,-,ASSSGLNTEAF
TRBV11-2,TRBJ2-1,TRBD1,ASSLGGQGNKQF
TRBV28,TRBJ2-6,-,ASSGNSGHPKLGANVLT
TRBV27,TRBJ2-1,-,ASRGEDNEQF
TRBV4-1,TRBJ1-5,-,ASSQQGVNQPQH
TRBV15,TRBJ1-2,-,ATSRASGGYT
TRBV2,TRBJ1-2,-,ASSEARVGHYGYT
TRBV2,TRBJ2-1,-,ASADGTFGEQF
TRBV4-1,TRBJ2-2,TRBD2,ASSQDPGGLAGPTGELF
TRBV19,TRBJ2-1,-,ASSMGFGSSYNEQF